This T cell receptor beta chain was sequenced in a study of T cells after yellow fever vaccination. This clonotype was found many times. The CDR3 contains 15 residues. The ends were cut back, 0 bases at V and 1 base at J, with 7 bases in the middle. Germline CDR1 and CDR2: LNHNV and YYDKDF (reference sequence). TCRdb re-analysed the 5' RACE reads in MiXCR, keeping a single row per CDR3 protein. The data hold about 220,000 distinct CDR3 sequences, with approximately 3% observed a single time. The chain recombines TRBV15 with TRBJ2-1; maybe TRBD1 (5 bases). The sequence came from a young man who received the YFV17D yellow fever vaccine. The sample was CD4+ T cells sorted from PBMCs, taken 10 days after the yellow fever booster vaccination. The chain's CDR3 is CATSREGASYNEQFF. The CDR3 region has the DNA TGTGCCACCAGCAGAGAAGGGGCGTCCTACAATGAGCAGTTCTTC.